These 29 T cell receptor beta chains share one sample of origin, sequenced in a study of blood T cell repertoires in COVID-19. Generated by immunoSEQ multiplex PCR, the TCRdb table keeps only in-frame clones and is missing some. The sample lists 150,000 to 200,000 clones, more than 75% seen once, with 6% in the top ten. The sample was peripheral blood. These receptors were collected from a man between 40 and 49 years old with active or convalescent COVID-19.

The rearrangement links TRBV19 to TRBJ2-2, with 7 nucleotides matching TRBD2. The CDR3 is 18 residues long. Trimming at V came to 4 bases and at J to 0 bases, leaving 11 bases not matched to a gene. Germline V gives CDR1 LNHDA, CDR2 SQIVND (reference sequence). CDR3 in DNA: TGTGCCAGTAGTACAAGACTAGCACCCGAGTCGAACACCGGGGAGCTGTTTTTT. It encodes CASSTRLAPESNTGELFF.

The rearrangement links TRBV7-2 to TRBJ1-5, with TRBD1 matching over 8 bases. The ends lost 5 bases at V and 7 bases at J; junction bases unmatched: 16. The CDR3 consists of 17 residues. Looked up from germline, CDR1 is SGHTA and CDR2 is FQGNSA. The CDR3 spells CASSRGSPRGLSQPQHF. The CDR3 nucleotides are TGTGCCAGCAGCCGGGGGTCTCCCAGGGGGCTCAGCCAGCCCCAGCATTTT.

This chain connects TRBV7-3 to TRBJ2-7; 7 nucleotides align to TRBD1. This CDR3 is 15 amino acids long. From germline, CDR1 is SGHTA and CDR2 FQGTGA. J lost 2 bases, V lost 3 bases, and 7 bases had no gene match. The CDR3 coding sequence is TGTGCCAGCAGCTTGGGCCAGGGGGTTCCCTACGAGCAGTACTTC. Its protein is CASSLGQGVPYEQYF. Together with reference TRBV7-3 and TRBJ2-7, the CDR3 gives the full variable domain: GAGVSQTPSNKVTEKGKYVELRCDPISGHTALYWYRQSLGQGPEFLIYFQGTGAADDSGLPNDRFFAVRPEGSVSTLKIQRTERGDSAVYLCASSLGQGVPYEQYFGPGTRLTVT.

The chain joins TRBV5-1 to TRBJ2-5; 7 nucleotides line up with TRBD1. J lost 2 bases, V lost 6 bases, and 10 bases had no gene match. The CDR3 covers 15 residues. The germline V gene encodes CDR1 SGHRS and CDR2 YFSETQ. The CDR3 DNA reads as TGCGCCAGCAATGTAGGGGGCCTTAAGCAAGAGACCCAGTACTTC. It is translated as CASNVGGLKQETQYF.

This clone occurred once. The chain's CDR3 is CATSDPGSVEGYTF. The DNA for the CDR3 is TGTGCCACCAGTGATCCGGGTTCAGTGGAGGGCTACACCTTC. V gene TRBV24-1 combines with J gene TRBJ1-2; no clear D gene. CDR1 and CDR2 (germline): KGHDR, SFDVKD. The CDR3 consists of 14 residues. Trimming removed 3 bases at V and 8 bases at J, with 15 bases between.

The chain has TRBV11-2 and TRBJ1-4, with 9 bases matching TRBD1. CDR3 length equals 15 residues. CDR1 is SGHAT and CDR2 is FQNNGV in the germline V gene. V was clipped by 6 bases and J by 7 bases; unmatched bases: 9. The CDR3 region has the DNA TGTGCCAGCAGGCGCACAGGGGGCGGCAGTGAAAAACTGTTTTTT. Translating gives CASRRTGGGSEKLFF.

This rearrangement joins TRBV28 to TRBJ2-4; 9 nucleotides match TRBD2. Losses at the gene ends were 10 bases for V and 1 base for J; bases not matched to a gene: 8. The germline V gene has CDR1 MDHEN and CDR2 SYDVKM. This CDR3 has 15 residues. The CDR3 sequence: CATFSGSLAKNIQYF. The CDR3 DNA reads TGTGCCACCTTTAGCGGGAGTCTGGCCAAAAACATTCAGTACTTC.

The rearrangement uses TRBV5-4 and TRBJ1-2; D is ambiguous. In germline, CDR1 is SGHNT, CDR2 YYREEE (reference sequence). V dropped 4 bases and J dropped 2 bases, with 18 bases sitting between them. This CDR3 has 16 amino acids. CDR3 coding DNA: TGTGCCAGCAGCCTCCCGCGGAGGCAGGACAACTATGGCTACACCTTC. Its translation is CASSLPRRQDNYGYTF.

This clone was recorded once. This chain connects TRBV6-5 to TRBJ1-1; 8 nucleotides align to TRBD1. The CDR3 totals 13 residues. The ends lost 6 bases at V and 4 bases at J; junction bases unmatched: 4. Germline values: CDR1 MNHEY, CDR2 SVGAGI. For the CDR3, the DNA is TGTGCCAGCAGCCTGACAGGGGTCACTGAAGCTTTCTTT. As protein: CASSLTGVTEAFF.

The J gene is TRBJ2-7, the V gene TRBV10-3; TRBD1 matches 11 bases. V gave up 10 bases and J gave up 3 bases; unmatched junction bases: 5. The CDR3 runs to 13 residues. Looked up from germline, CDR1 is ENHRY and CDR2 is SYGVKD. CDR3 residues: CATIGTGGYEQYF. CDR3 bases: TGTGCCACTATTGGGACAGGGGGCTACGAGCAGTACTTC.

The chain is built from TRBV27 and TRBJ2-5; 7 bases are a match to TRBD1. Germline V gene lookup returns CDR1 MNHEY and CDR2 SMNVEV (reference sequence). The CDR3 loop spans 15 amino acids. V was pared by 6 bases and J by 2 bases, with 9 bases of the junction left unmatched. The CDR3 spells CASSPGGVGQETQYF. CDR3 sequence (DNA): TGTGCCAGCAGCCCAGGGGGTGTGGGGCAAGAGACCCAGTACTTC.

The rearrangement uses TRBV5-1 and TRBJ1-4; D remains unclear. V was shortened by 4 bases and J by 5 bases, with 12 bases between the two germline ends. Germline CDR1 reads SGHRS; CDR2 reads YFSETQ. This CDR3 comprises 14 residues. The CDR3 DNA reads as TGCGCCAGCAGCCCTATTGGGCACAATGAAAAACTGTTTTTT. Protein product: CASSPIGHNEKLFF.

The gene calls are TRBV6-5 and TRBJ2-7, with D tentatively TRBD1 (7 bases). Trimming cost V 5 bases and J 2 bases, with 16 bases left between them. CDR1 and CDR2 (germline): MNHEY, SVGAGI. The CDR3 totals 15 residues. The CDR3 spells CASSTRQGGAYEQYF. The CDR3 DNA reads as TGTGCCAGCAGTACAAGACAGGGAGGAGCCTACGAGCAGTACTTC.

This clone has just one count. The chain combines TRBV5-1 with TRBJ2-2; 8 bases are shared with TRBD1. The ends lost 4 bases at V and 13 bases at J; junction bases unmatched: 6. The CDR3 contains 12 residues. Germline lookup yields CDR1 SGHRS and CDR2 YFSETQ. The CDR3 DNA follows: TGCGCCAGCAGCCAGACAGGGGTGGTGCTGTTTTTT. It yields the protein CASSQTGVVLFF.

The rearrangement joins TRBV28 to TRBJ2-7, with TRBD2 identical over 8 bases. V was clipped by 5 bases and J by 6 bases; unmatched bases: 12. Germline assignment: CDR1 MDHEN and CDR2 SYDVKM. CDR3 length equals 15 residues. CDR3 in amino acids: CASSLPGGGRLEQYF. The CDR3 DNA reads as TGTGCCAGCAGTCTCCCGGGGGGCGGGAGGCTCGAGCAGTACTTC.

The rearrangement joins TRBV11-1 to TRBJ1-5, with D unclear. This CDR3 is built from 13 residues. V was cut by 4 bases and J by 4 bases, with 8 bases left in between. CDR1 and CDR2 from the germline V gene are SGHAT and FQDESV (reference sequence). The CDR3 nucleotides are TGTGCCAGCAGCTCACAACCAAATCAGCCCCAGCATTTT. Translation: CASSSQPNQPQHF. Variable domain in full (rest from reference TRBV11-1 and TRBJ1-5): EAEVAQSPRYKITEKSQAVAFWCDPISGHATLYWYRQILGQGPELLVQFQDESVVDDSQLPKDRFSAERLKGVDSTLKIQPAELGDSAMYLCASSSQPNQPQHFGDGTRLSIL.

The V and J genes are TRBV19 and TRBJ1-3, with 8 bases aligning to TRBD1. CDR3 length: 13 amino acids. Germline CDR1 and CDR2: LNHDA and SQIVND (reference sequence). The trim removed 8 bases at V and 4 bases at J, leaving 4 bases unmatched. Written as DNA, the CDR3 is TGTGCCAGTTCTGGACAGGGAGGAAACACCATATATTTT. This translates into CASSGQGGNTIYF.

The gene calls are TRBV6-5 and TRBJ2-5, with 10 bases lining up with TRBD1. Germline CDR1 reads MNHEY; CDR2 reads SVGAGI. V gave up 4 bases and J gave up 5 bases; unmatched junction bases: 7. The CDR3 contains 15 residues. This CDR3 is CASSSPGQGFETQYF. The CDR3 DNA follows: TGTGCCAGCAGTTCTCCGGGACAGGGGTTTGAGACCCAGTACTTC.

The chain joins TRBV2 to TRBJ2-7, with 9 bases identical to TRBD1. This CDR3 region has 14 residues. The V gene end was trimmed by 6 bases and the J gene end by 0 bases; junction bases not matched to a gene: 3. Germline CDR1 is SNHLY and CDR2 is FYNNEI. CDR3 sequence (DNA): TGTGCCAGCAGGGGACAGGGCCTCTCCTACGAGCAGTACTTC. This translates into CASRGQGLSYEQYF.

By sample fraction, this clone is medium-sized (0.01 to 0.1%). The chain is built from TRBV5-1 and TRBJ1-1; TRBD1 agrees at 8 bases. Germline trimming cut 5 bases from V and 3 bases from J; bases unmatched to any gene: 18. The CDR3 runs to 18 residues. Germline CDR1 and CDR2: SGHRS and YFSETQ. The CDR3 spells CASRKDPGTGGEDTEAFF. The CDR3 DNA reads as TGCGCCAGCAGAAAGGATCCCGGGACAGGCGGTGAAGACACTGAAGCTTTCTTT. The full variable domain, in which reference TRBV5-1 and TRBJ1-1 provide the parts outside the CDR3, is KAGVTQTPRYLIKTRGQQVTLSCSPISGHRSVSWYQQTPGQGLQFLFEYFSETQRNKGNFPGRFSGRQFSNSRSEMNVSTLELGDSALYLCASRKDPGTGGEDTEAFFGQGTRLTVV.

This chain links TRBV5-1 with TRBJ1-1; weak D call: TRBD1 (6 bases). Trimming cost V 2 bases and J 3 bases, with 11 bases left between them. Germline-derived CDR1 and CDR2 are SGHRS and YFSETQ. The CDR3 contains 14 residues. Written as DNA, the CDR3 is TGCGCCAGCAGCTTTGCCCGGACAGACACTGAAGCTTTCTTT. Protein: CASSFARTDTEAFF. The variable domain in full, completed from reference TRBV5-1 and TRBJ1-1, reads KAGVTQTPRYLIKTRGQQVTLSCSPISGHRSVSWYQQTPGQGLQFLFEYFSETQRNKGNFPGRFSGRQFSNSRSEMNVSTLELGDSALYLCASSFARTDTEAFFGQGTRLTVV.

This chain joins TRBV7-2 and TRBJ2-7; 7 bases agree with TRBD2. The CDR3 is 16 residues long. J lost 1 base, V lost 3 bases, and 9 bases had no gene match. Germline values: CDR1 SGHTA, CDR2 FQGNSA. This CDR3 is CASSFDLASGSYEQYF. Here the CDR3 DNA reads TGTGCCAGCAGCTTTGACCTGGCTAGCGGATCCTACGAGCAGTACTTC.

The chain is built from TRBV18 and TRBJ2-7; TRBD2 matches 9 bases. J lost 0 bases, V lost 2 bases, and 8 bases had no gene match. Germline CDR1 is KGHSH and CDR2 is LQKENI. The CDR3 extends over 17 amino acids. CDR3 loop: CASSPITSGRDSYEQYF. Written as DNA, the CDR3 is TGTGCCAGCTCACCAATTACTAGCGGGCGTGACTCCTACGAGCAGTACTTC.

The chain couples TRBV9 to TRBJ2-1; a possible D gene is TRBD2 (6 bases). The CDR3 has 13 amino acids. Germline V gives CDR1 SGDLS, CDR2 YYNGEE. V was cut by 3 bases and J by 6 bases, with 10 bases left in between. The CDR3: CASSGGTVNEQFF. CDR3 DNA: TGTGCCAGCAGCGGGGGGACTGTCAATGAGCAGTTCTTC.

The chain uses TRBV18 and TRBJ2-7, with a weak D call TRBD2 (6 bases). The V end was cut by 4 bases, the J end by 5 bases, with 9 bases between. Germline V CDR1 and CDR2: KGHSH, LQKENI. The CDR3 consists of 12 residues. The CDR3: CASSRTIDEQYF. CDR3 nucleotides: TGTGCCAGCTCACGGACTATCGACGAGCAGTACTTC.

The rearrangement joins TRBV5-1 to TRBJ1-6; no clear D. The ends were cut back, 0 bases at V and 8 bases at J, with 15 bases in the middle. Germline values: CDR1 SGHRS, CDR2 YFSETQ. The CDR3 has 16 residues. CDR3 DNA sequence: TGCGCCAGCAGCTTGGGTCACCCCGGTACAGATTCACCCCTCCACTTT. Protein product: CASSLGHPGTDSPLHF.

This clone was seen at least ten times. The J gene is TRBJ1-2, the V gene TRBV4-1, with D perhaps TRBD1 (5 bases). V was pared by 1 base and J by 5 bases, with 14 bases between. This CDR3 is built from 15 residues. Germline lookup yields CDR1 MGHRA and CDR2 YSYEKL. The CDR3 bases are TGCGCCAGCAGCCAAGCATTGACAGTTCGTTATGGCTACACCTTC. This translates into CASSQALTVRYGYTF.

The chain combines TRBV28 with TRBJ1-5, with a weak D call TRBD1 (6 bases). The CDR3 runs 14 residues. V lost 6 bases, J lost 8 bases, and 17 bases lay in between. Germline assignment: CDR1 MDHEN and CDR2 SYDVKM. The CDR3 loop is CASRLGGALEPQHF. In DNA form, the CDR3 reads TGTGCCAGCAGACTCGGGGGGGCGCTTGAGCCCCAGCATTTT.

The CDR3 nucleotides are TGTGCCACCAGTGAATCCGGACTAGCGGAACCGTTCTTC. Translation gives CATSESGLAEPFF. The J gene is TRBJ2-1, the V gene TRBV24-1, with 10 bases fitting TRBD2. CDR1 is KGHDR, CDR2 SFDVKD, per germline. V was clipped by 4 bases and J by 15 bases; unmatched bases: 8. The CDR3 consists of 13 residues.